What follows are 6 T cell receptor beta chains derived from one specimen sequenced in a study of T cells after yellow fever vaccination. Each CDR3 protein gets one entry after TCRdb re-called the 5' RACE reads with MiXCR. The sample holds about 140,000 distinct CDR3 sequences, 7.7% seen once. Sequencing was performed on CD4+ T cells sorted from PBMCs, taken 5 days after the yellow fever booster vaccination. The receptors originated from a man younger than 40 who received the YFV17D yellow fever vaccine.

This clonotype was observed many times. The chain employs TRBV29-1 and TRBJ2-1; no clear D gene. There are 12 residues in the CDR3. Germline V gene lookup returns CDR1 SQVTM and CDR2 ANQGSEA. With 6 bases removed from V and 9 bases from J, the gap between germline ends came to 15 bases. The CDR3 bases are TGCAGCGTGAGACCGAAAGCACTTGAGCAGTTCTTC. Amino acids: CSVRPKALEQFF.

J is TRBJ2-3 and V is TRBV5-1, with D possibly matching TRBD2 (5 bases). Trimming removed 3 bases at V and 2 bases at J, with 10 bases between. This CDR3 spans 14 amino acids. The germline V gene encodes CDR1 SGHRS and CDR2 YFSETQ. The CDR3 region has the DNA TGCGCCAGCAGCTCCGGACTGGACACAGATACGCAGTATTTT. Residues: CASSSGLDTDTQYF.

This clonotype was counted many times. J is TRBJ2-2 and V is TRBV5-1; TRBD1 agrees at 7 bases. The CDR3 is 17 residues long. The germline gives CDR1 SGHRS, CDR2 YFSETQ. The V gene end was trimmed by 3 bases and the J gene end by 5 bases; junction bases not matched to a gene: 13. The DNA for the CDR3 is TGCGCCAGCAGCTCGACAGGGTTAGGGGGAAGAACCGGGGAGCTGTTTTTT. Amino acids: CASSSTGLGGRTGELFF.

This clonotype was seen many times. The chain combines TRBV30 with TRBJ2-2; 8 bases map to TRBD1. Germline V gene sequence: CDR1 GTSNPN, CDR2 SVGIG (reference sequence). The CDR3 has 16 residues. V was pared by 5 bases and J by 5 bases, with 13 bases of the junction left unmatched. Written as DNA, the CDR3 is TGTGCCTGGTCTCCGTGGCAGGGGGCTTTTACCGGGGAGCTGTTTTTT. Translated: CAWSPWQGAFTGELFF.

As regards this clonotype: At one boundary the junction diverges from the germline segment, which might be a read error. The chain joins TRBV20-1 to TRBJ2-7, with TRBD2 matching 8 bases. Germline loops: CDR1 DFQATT, CDR2 SNEGSKA (reference sequence). CDR3 length: 16 residues. In DNA, the CDR3 is TGCTGTGCTAGAGATGTGTATAGCGGGAACTCCTACGAGCAGTACTTC. The encoded protein is CCARDVYSGNSYEQYF.

This clonotype was seen repeatedly, ten times or more. This chain joins TRBV12-3 or TRBV12-4 and TRBJ2-5, with 10 bases identical to TRBD2. The CDR3 is 15 amino acids. The junction had 5 bases not matched to a gene; V was cut back by 5 bases and J by 2 bases. This CDR3 reads CASSISGGRQETQYF. As DNA, the CDR3 is TGTGCCAGCAGTATTAGCGGGGGGCGTCAAGAGACCCAGTACTTC.